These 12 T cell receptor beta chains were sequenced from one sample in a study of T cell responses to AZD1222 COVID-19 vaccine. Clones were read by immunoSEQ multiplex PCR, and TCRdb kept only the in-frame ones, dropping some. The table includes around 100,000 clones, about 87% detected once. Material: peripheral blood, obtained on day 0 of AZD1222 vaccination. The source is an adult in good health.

DNA for the CDR3: TGTGCCAGCAGCTTAACAGACCGTAATTCACCCCTCCACTTT. Translating gives CASSLTDRNSPLHF. V gene TRBV7-6 combines with J gene TRBJ1-6, with D unresolved. Trimming cost V 2 bases and J 6 bases, with 8 bases left between them. The CDR3 runs 14 residues. The germline gives CDR1 SGHVS, CDR2 FNYEAQ.

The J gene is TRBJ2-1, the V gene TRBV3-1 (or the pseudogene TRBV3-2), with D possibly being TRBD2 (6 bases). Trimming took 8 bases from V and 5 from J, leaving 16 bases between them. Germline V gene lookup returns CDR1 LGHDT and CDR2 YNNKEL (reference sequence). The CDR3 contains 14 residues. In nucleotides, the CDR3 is TGTGCCAGCCGGCGACTAGGAGGTGACAATGAGCAGTTCTTC. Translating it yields CASRRLGGDNEQFF.

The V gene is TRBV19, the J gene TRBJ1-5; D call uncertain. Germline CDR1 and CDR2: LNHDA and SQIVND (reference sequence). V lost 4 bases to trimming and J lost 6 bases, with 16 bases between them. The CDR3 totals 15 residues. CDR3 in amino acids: CASSTPPAGSQPQHF. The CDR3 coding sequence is TGTGCCAGTAGTACCCCCCCGGCAGGAAGTCAGCCCCAGCATTTT.

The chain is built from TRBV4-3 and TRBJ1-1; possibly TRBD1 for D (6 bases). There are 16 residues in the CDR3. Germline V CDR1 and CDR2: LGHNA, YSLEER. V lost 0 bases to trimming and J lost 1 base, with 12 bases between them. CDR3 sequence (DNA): TGCGCCAGCAGCCAAGATCCCTACAGGGCGAACACTGAAGCTTTCTTT. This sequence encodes CASSQDPYRANTEAFF.

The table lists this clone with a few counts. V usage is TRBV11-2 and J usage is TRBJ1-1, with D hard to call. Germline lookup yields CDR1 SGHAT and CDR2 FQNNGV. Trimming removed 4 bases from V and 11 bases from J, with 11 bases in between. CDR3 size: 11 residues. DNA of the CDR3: TGTGCCAGCAGCTCGGTCTGGACGGCTTTCTTT. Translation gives CASSSVWTAFF.

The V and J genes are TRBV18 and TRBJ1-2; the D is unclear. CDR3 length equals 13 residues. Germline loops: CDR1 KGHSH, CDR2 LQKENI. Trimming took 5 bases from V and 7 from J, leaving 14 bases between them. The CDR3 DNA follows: TGTGCCAGCTCATCCGGAGGAGAGGGTGGCTACACCTTC. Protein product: CASSSGGEGGYTF.

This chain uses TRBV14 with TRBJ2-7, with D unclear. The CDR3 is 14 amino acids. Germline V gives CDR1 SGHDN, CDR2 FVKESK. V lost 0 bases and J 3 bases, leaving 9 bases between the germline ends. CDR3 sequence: CASSQDHMVYEQYF. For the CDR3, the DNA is TGTGCCAGCAGCCAAGACCACATGGTCTACGAGCAGTACTTC.

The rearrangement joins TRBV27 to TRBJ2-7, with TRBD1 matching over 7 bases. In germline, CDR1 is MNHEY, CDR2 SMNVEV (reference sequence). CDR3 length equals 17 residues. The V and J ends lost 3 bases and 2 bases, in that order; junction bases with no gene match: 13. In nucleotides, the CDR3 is TGTGCCAGCAGTTTGAAGACAGGGACAACAGCCCCCTACGAGCAGTACTTC. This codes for CASSLKTGTTAPYEQYF.

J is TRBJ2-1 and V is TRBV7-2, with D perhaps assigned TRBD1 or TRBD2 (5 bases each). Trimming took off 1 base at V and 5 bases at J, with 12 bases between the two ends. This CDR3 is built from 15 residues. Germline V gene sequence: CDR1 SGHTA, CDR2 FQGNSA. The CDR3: CASSLVGTQNNEQFF. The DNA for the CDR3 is TGTGCCAGCAGCTTAGTGGGGACCCAGAACAATGAGCAGTTCTTC.

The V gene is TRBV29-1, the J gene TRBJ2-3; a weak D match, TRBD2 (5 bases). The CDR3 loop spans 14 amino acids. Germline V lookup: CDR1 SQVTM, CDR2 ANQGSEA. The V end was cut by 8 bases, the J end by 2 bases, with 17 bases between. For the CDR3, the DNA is TGCAGCTCTGACGGGAAACAACCCACAGATACGCAGTATTTT. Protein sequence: CSSDGKQPTDTQYF.

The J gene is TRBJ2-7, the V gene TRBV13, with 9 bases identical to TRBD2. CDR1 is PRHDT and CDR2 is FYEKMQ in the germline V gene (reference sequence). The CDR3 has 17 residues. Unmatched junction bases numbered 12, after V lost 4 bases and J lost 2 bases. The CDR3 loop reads CASSSAPGLALTYEQYF. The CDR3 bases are TGTGCCAGCAGCTCAGCGCCAGGACTAGCGCTCACCTACGAGCAGTACTTC.

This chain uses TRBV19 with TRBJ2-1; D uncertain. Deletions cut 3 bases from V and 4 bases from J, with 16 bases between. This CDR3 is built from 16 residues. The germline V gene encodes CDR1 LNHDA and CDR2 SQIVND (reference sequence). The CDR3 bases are TGTGCCAGTAGTATCTTAGGCCGAAGCTTGTACAATGAGCAGTTCTTC. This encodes CASSILGRSLYNEQFF.